The 7 T cell receptor gamma chains reported below all come from one sample, sequenced in a study of Vδ1+ human thymocytes. These receptors are not linked to any known antigen. General study results and limits: Thymic TRG and TRD repertoires appeared highly polyclonal, with Gaussian CDR3 length distributions.

Extracted RNA was reverse transcribed into cDNA. CDR3 amplicons came from multiplex PCR with pooled V-gene forward and constant-region reverse primers. TCRdb reapplied CATT to the multiplex PCR reads. The data hold around 11,000 gamma-chain clones, with more than 35% observed a single time. Sequenced: Vdelta1+ gamma-delta thymocytes from the thymus. The subset was: FACS-sorted CD3+ TCRalphabeta- TCRVdelta1+ TCRVdelta2- thymocytes. The receptors originated from a boy in the first two years of life who had congenital heart surgery.

V gene TRGV4 combines with J gene TRGJ1 or TRGJ2. Here the J gene was assigned by germline matching of the DNA, as TCRdb has none. V dropped 12 bases and J dropped 9; count of bases not matched to a gene: 8. CDR3 length: 9 residues. The germline V gene encodes CDR1 EGSTGY and CDR2 YDSYTSSV. CDR3 sequence (DNA): TGTGCCGCCTACCTTAAGAAACTCTTT. Protein: CAAYLKKLF.

The J gene call is TRGJ1 or TRGJ2, but no V gene call exists. This CDR3 has 15 amino acids. Here the CDR3 reads CATWDRPTTYYKKLF. CDR3 nucleotide sequence: TGTGCCACCTGGGACAGGCCCACTACTTATTATAAGAAACTCTTT.

The gene calls are TRGV4 and TRGJ1 or TRGJ2. TCRdb does not report a J gene; here it was assigned by matching the DNA to germline references. This CDR3 spans 15 amino acids. The germline gives CDR1 EGSTGY, CDR2 YDSYTSSV. The ends lost 4 bases at V and 4 bases at J; junction bases unmatched: 13. The CDR3 DNA reads as TGTGCCACCTGGGACAGGCCCCCCCTATATTATAAGAAACTCTTT. Encoded protein: CATWDRPPLYYKKLF.

With respect to this clone: One base away lies a much larger clone, so this may be a sequencing read error. Within the sample, other DNA sequences also encode this same CDR3. There is no V gene call, and the J gene is TRGJ1 or TRGJ2. The length of the CDR3 is 14 residues. The CDR3 loop is CATWDGPNYYKKLF. The DNA for the CDR3 is TGTGCCACCTGGGACGGGCCGAATTATTATAAGAAACTCTTT.

This clone has more than one count but fewer than ten. The chain has TRGV9 and TRGJ1 or TRGJ2. V was pared by 3 bases and J by 6 bases, with 14 bases of the junction left unmatched. The CDR3 contains 15 residues. Germline V gene sequence: CDR1 GITISATS, CDR2 ISYDGTV (reference sequence). CDR3 nucleotide sequence: TGTGCCTTGTGGGAGTCATCGAGAGTGGGTTATAAGAAACTCTTT. Translation gives CALWESSRVGYKKLF.

A word on this clone: The same CDR3 also results from other DNA sequences found in this sample. The chain recombines TRGV4 with TRGJ1 or TRGJ2. TCRdb gives no J gene; it was assigned here by matching the DNA to germline. Germline CDR1 is EGSTGY and CDR2 is YDSYTSSV. The CDR3 loop spans 11 amino acids. Unmatched junction bases numbered 5, after V lost 0 bases and J lost 12 bases. The CDR3 spells CATWDGPGKLF. The CDR3, as DNA: TGTGCCACCTGGGATGGGCCTGGGAAACTCTTT.

The chain links TRGV3 to TRGJ1 or TRGJ2. Since TCRdb gives no J gene, matching the DNA to germline was used here to assign it. Trimming removed 0 bases from V and 8 bases from J; junction bases left unmatched: 13. The CDR3 is 15 amino acids. Germline loops: CDR1 VTNTFY, CDR2 YDVSTARD (reference sequence). CDR3 bases: TGTGCCACCTGGGACAGGCGGGTCCTTAGGCATAAGAAACTCTTT. It is translated as CATWDRRVLRHKKLF.